This T cell receptor (beta chain) was documented in a study of blood T cell repertoires in COVID-19. Overall study: Whether acute or convalescent, the COVID-19 samples came from the United States, Italy and Spain.

The repertoire was sequenced with immunoSEQ multiplex PCR; TCRdb's copy has only in-frame clones and lacks some. Of approximately 270,000 clones in the sample, roughly 85% were seen once. Participant-given clinical history determined each cohort assignment. Resolution of symptoms, clearance, or two negative PCRs was present in recovered Cohort 3 donors. Germline V gives CDR1 ENHRY, CDR2 SYGVKD. V lost 4 bases and J 3 bases, leaving 12 bases between the germline ends. This CDR3 has 14 amino acids. This clonotype was obtained from a woman under 40 who had recovered from COVID-19. V usage is TRBV10-3 and J usage is TRBJ1-1; D is unclear. Sequencing used PBMCs or T cells enriched from blood (not recorded which). CDR3 sequence: CAISGRLQDTEAFF. CDR3 sequence (DNA): TGTGCCATCAGTGGGCGTCTCCAGGACACTGAAGCTTTCTTT.